This TCR beta chain is drawn from a study of shared clonotypes between healthy human individuals. Assay: immunoSEQ multiplex PCR; the TCRdb copy retains only in-frame clones and omits some. Here the sample spans about 1.4 million clones, around 95% being singletons. To note about this clone: The target antigen is unknown. Other DNA sequences within the sample encode an identical CDR3.

Study-wide results and limits: The diversity represented, both genetic and in exposure history, was limited by few donors.

This CDR3 spans 14 amino acids. Germline V gene sequence: CDR1 SEHNR, CDR2 FQNEAQ (reference sequence). This chain links TRBV7-9 with TRBJ2-7; 10 bases fit TRBD2. The TCR originated in a man in his thirties or forties in good health. Sequencing was performed on naive CD4+ T cells sorted from blood. Subset noted: CD45RA+ positively selected. The CDR3 spells CASSPGLAYYEQYF. In nucleotides, the CDR3 is TGTGCTTCCTCCCCGGGACTAGCGTACTACGAGCAGTACTTC.